Below are 30 T cell receptor beta chains sequenced from a single sample in a study of chemoradiotherapy in HPV16-positive cancers. Some clones are missing from TCRdb's copy, which holds only in-frame ones; the method was immunoSEQ multiplex PCR. The table lists about 13,000 clones, 70% to 85% of them singletons, with 5.8% in the top ten. Specimen: blood, collected from a patient who underwent chemoradiotherapy. These receptors came from a human donor with HPV-associated anogenital cancer.

V and J are TRBV6-4 and TRBJ2-7; 9 bases map to TRBD1. Losses at the gene ends were 0 bases for V and 3 bases for J; bases not matched to a gene: 0. Germline CDR1 is MRHNA and CDR2 is SNTAGT. The CDR3 covers 14 residues. The CDR3: CASSDSDRGYEQYV. CDR3 nucleotides: TGTGCCAGCAGTGACTCGGACAGGGGCTACGAGCAGTACGTC.

This chain uses TRBV18 with TRBJ2-5, with 9 bases aligning to TRBD1. Germline-derived CDR1 and CDR2 are KGHSH and LQKENI. This CDR3 is 16 amino acids long. The V and J ends lost 4 bases and 4 bases, in that order; junction bases with no gene match: 10. Here the CDR3 reads CASSRPGQGNRETQYF. CDR3 nucleotides: TGTGCCAGCTCACGCCCGGGACAGGGTAACAGAGAGACCCAGTACTTC.

The V gene is TRBV10-2, the J gene TRBJ2-1; no definite D call. Looked up from germline, CDR1 is WSHSY and CDR2 is SAAADI. The ends were cut back, 4 bases at V and 7 bases at J, with 17 bases in the middle. This CDR3 spans 15 amino acids. The CDR3 is CASSVVVGYLNEQFF. In DNA form, the CDR3 reads TGCGCCAGCAGTGTGGTCGTAGGCTACTTGAATGAGCAGTTCTTC.

The V gene is TRBV5-5, the J gene TRBJ1-4, with D possibly TRBD1 on 6 matching bases. Trimming took 4 bases from V and 0 from J, leaving 13 bases between them. CDR1 SGHKS and CDR2 YYEKEE come from the germline V gene (reference sequence). The CDR3 has 16 amino acids. The CDR3 nucleotides read TGTGCCAGCAGCCTCCGGACAGATACAACTAATGAAAAACTGTTTTTT. It yields the protein CASSLRTDTTNEKLFF.

In its sample, this clone ranks as medium-sized. The chain employs TRBV6-4 and TRBJ2-1, with 11 bases identical to TRBD1. The CDR3 is 14 residues long. The J segment lost 8 bases and the V segment lost 4 bases, leaving 4 bases of the junction unmatched. Germline V gene data show CDR1 as MRHNA and CDR2 as SNTAGT. The CDR3 region has the DNA TGTGCCAGCAGTGTCGGGACAGGGGGGGATGAGCAGTTCTTC. Translating it yields CASSVGTGGDEQFF.

CDR3 amino acids: CASSLGDSGGGPLSSYNEQFF. CDR3 coding DNA: TGTGCCAGCTCACTCGGGGATTCTGGCGGGGGGCCACTTTCCTCCTACAATGAGCAGTTCTTC. The chain employs TRBV18 and TRBJ2-1; 8 bases map to TRBD2. Germline values: CDR1 KGHSH, CDR2 LQKENI. The CDR3 contains 21 residues. J gave up 0 bases and V 4 bases, and 20 bases lay outside the gene matches. Full variable domain (missing parts from reference TRBV18 and TRBJ2-1): NAGVMQNPRHLVRRRGQEARLRCSPMKGHSHVYWYRQLPEEGLKFMVYLQKENIIDESGMPKERFSAEFPKEGPSILRIQQVVRGDSAAYFCASSLGDSGGGPLSSYNEQFFGPGTRLTVL.

The chain links TRBV5-1 to TRBJ2-3; 8 bases are a match to TRBD1. The germline gives CDR1 SGHRS, CDR2 YFSETQ. The CDR3 has 14 residues. The V and J ends lost 4 bases and 1 base, in that order; junction bases with no gene match: 2. As DNA, the CDR3 is TGCGCCAGCAGCCCGGGACAGGGCACAGATACGCAGTATTTT. Translating gives CASSPGQGTDTQYF. The complete variable domain, with remaining parts taken from reference TRBV5-1 and TRBJ2-3, reads KAGVTQTPRYLIKTRGQQVTLSCSPISGHRSVSWYQQTPGQGLQFLFEYFSETQRNKGNFPGRFSGRQFSNSRSEMNVSTLELGDSALYLCASSPGQGTDTQYFGPGTRLTVL.

This sequence joins TRBV19 and TRBJ1-3; D is uncertain. Germline V gene lookup returns CDR1 LNHDA and CDR2 SQIVND (reference sequence). Trimming left V 4 bases short and J 4 bases short, with 8 bases between. The CDR3 sequence is 13 residues long. CDR3 bases: TGTGCCAGTAGTAACATAGCCGGAAACACCATATATTTT. This translates into CASSNIAGNTIYF.

The rearrangement joins TRBV5-1 to TRBJ2-3, with 14 nucleotides matching TRBD2. Trimming took 4 bases from V and 0 from J; bases not matched to a gene: 4. The CDR3 has 17 amino acids. Germline CDR1 reads SGHRS; CDR2 reads YFSETQ. Here the CDR3 reads CASSLGLAGASTDTQYF. CDR3 coding DNA: TGCGCCAGCAGCCTGGGACTAGCGGGGGCCAGCACAGATACGCAGTATTTT.

The chain employs TRBV5-6 and TRBJ2-4, with a tentative D call TRBD1 (5 bases). The CDR3 contains 16 residues. V was shortened by 0 bases and J by 0 bases, with 10 bases between the two germline ends. Germline lookup yields CDR1 SGHDT and CDR2 YYEEEE. The CDR3 DNA sequence: TGTGCCAGCAGCTTGGGGACACTTCAAGCCAAAAACATTCAGTACTTC. Amino acids: CASSLGTLQAKNIQYF.

CDR3: CASSLDGVGTDTQYF. CDR3 bases: TGTGCCAGCAGCTTAGATGGGGTCGGCACAGATACGCAGTATTTT. The chain combines TRBV11-2 with TRBJ2-3; no reliable D call. The CDR3 loop spans 15 amino acids. The V end lost 0 bases, the J end lost 1 base, and 8 bases lay between the germline ends. Looked up from germline, CDR1 is SGHAT and CDR2 is FQNNGV.

V and J are TRBV27 and TRBJ2-1; TRBD1 or TRBD2 may be the D gene (5 bases each). V dropped 3 bases and J dropped 3 bases, with 12 bases sitting between them. This CDR3 has 15 amino acids. Germline CDR1 and CDR2: MNHEY and SMNVEV (reference sequence). CDR3 DNA: TGTGCCAGCAGTTTTGCAGGGACCAACTACAATGAGCAGTTCTTC. This sequence encodes CASSFAGTNYNEQFF.

This clone has a single count. This rearrangement joins TRBV2 to TRBJ2-7; 11 bases fit TRBD2. V gave up 6 bases and J gave up 5 bases; unmatched junction bases: 9. The CDR3 sequence is 15 residues long. Germline-derived CDR1 and CDR2 are SNHLY and FYNNEI. The CDR3 DNA follows: TGTGCCAGCAGGGGAATAGCGGGGGGGATCAACGAGCAGTACTTC. This sequence encodes CASRGIAGGINEQYF.

The genes are TRBV5-6 and TRBJ1-6; D call uncertain. Germline lookup yields CDR1 SGHDT and CDR2 YYEEEE. Trimming left V 3 bases short and J 0 bases short, with 7 bases between. The CDR3 loop spans 15 amino acids. In DNA, the CDR3 is TGTGCCAGCAGCTACCAGAGCTCCTATAATTCACCCCTCCACTTT. It codes for CASSYQSSYNSPLHF.

The chain recombines TRBV10-1 with TRBJ2-7; TRBD1 aligns across 9 bases. Looked up from germline, CDR1 is WNHNN and CDR2 is SYGVQD (reference sequence). J was trimmed by 6 bases and V by 0 bases; bases with no gene match: 3. This CDR3 is built from 14 residues. This CDR3 reads CASSESWTGAEQYV. CDR3 sequence (DNA): TGCGCCAGCAGTGAGTCTTGGACAGGGGCCGAGCAGTACGTC.

V is TRBV4-1 and J is TRBJ1-6; the D is unclear. V dropped 6 bases and J dropped 12 bases, with 21 bases sitting between them. The germline V gene has CDR1 MGHRA and CDR2 YSYEKL. The length of the CDR3 is 15 residues. The CDR3 spells CASSPQADQRQPLHF. CDR3 nucleotides: TGCGCCAGCAGTCCCCAGGCGGACCAGCGTCAACCCCTCCACTTT.

This clone was observed a few times. This chain joins TRBV15 and TRBJ1-6; possibly TRBD1 for D (5 bases). The germline V and J ends were trimmed by 0 bases and 9 bases, with 15 bases remaining between them. This CDR3 spans 16 amino acids. Per the germline V gene, CDR1 is LNHNV and CDR2 is YYDKDF (reference sequence). The CDR3 nucleotides are TGTGCCACCAGCAGAGATGCGGGCACAGGAGGTTCACCCCTCCACTTT. Protein sequence: CATSRDAGTGGSPLHF.

The chain carries TRBV7-2 and TRBJ1-4; a weak D match, TRBD1 (6 bases). V lost 5 bases and J lost 3, with 19 bases in between. The germline gives CDR1 SGHTA, CDR2 FQGNSA. The CDR3 consists of 17 residues. The CDR3 coding sequence is TGTGCCAGCAGCCTCCGGCCCCAGGGGCGATCTAATGAAAAACTGTTTTTT. As protein: CASSLRPQGRSNEKLFF. The variable domain in full, with the rest retrieved from reference TRBV7-2 and TRBJ1-4, is GAGVSQSPSNKVTEKGKDVELRCDPISGHTALYWYRQSLGQGLEFLIYFQGNSAPDKSGLPSDRFSAERTGGSVSTLTIQRTQQEDSAVYLCASSLRPQGRSNEKLFFGSGTQLSVL.

V gene TRBV5-6 combines with J gene TRBJ2-3; D not certain. The ends were cut back, 0 bases at V and 1 base at J, with 9 bases in the middle. There are 15 residues in the CDR3. Germline CDR1 SGHDT, CDR2 YYEEEE. The CDR3 DNA is TGTGCCAGCAGCTTGGGACTGGCCCGCACAGATACGCAGTATTTT. It translates to CASSLGLARTDTQYF.

Notes on this clone: One end of the junction does not line up with germline, which may come from a read error. The rearrangement uses TRBV5-3 and TRBJ1-2; TRBD1 agrees at 10 bases. TRBV5-3 is designated an ORF whose function remains uncertain. The CDR3 consists of 15 residues. The CDR3 nucleotides read TGTGCCAGCAGCTGGGAACCGGGACAGGGGTTGGGCTACACCTTC. This sequence encodes CASSWEPGQGLGYTF.

This clone was found a few times. This rearrangement joins TRBV18 to TRBJ1-3; D gene uncertain. Trimming removed 4 bases at V and 4 bases at J, with 11 bases between. Germline CDR1 and CDR2: KGHSH and LQKENI. The CDR3 totals 14 residues. In DNA, the CDR3 is TGTGCCAGCTCACAGGGTACGTCAGGAAACACCATATATTTT. Protein: CASSQGTSGNTIYF.

The DNA of the CDR3 is TGCGCCAGCAGCTCTAGACAACCAATCCGCACAGATACGCAGTATTTT. Residues: CASSSRQPIRTDTQYF. This sequence joins TRBV5-1 and TRBJ2-3; no definite D call. The CDR3 runs to 16 residues. CDR1 and CDR2 (germline): SGHRS, YFSETQ. Between the trimmed V and J ends, which lost 3 bases and 1 base, there was a span of 15 bases. The full variable domain, its missing parts supplied by reference TRBV5-1 and TRBJ2-3, is KAGVTQTPRYLIKTRGQQVTLSCSPISGHRSVSWYQQTPGQGLQFLFEYFSETQRNKGNFPGRFSGRQFSNSRSEMNVSTLELGDSALYLCASSSRQPIRTDTQYFGPGTRLTVL.

This chain links TRBV19 with TRBJ2-1, with TRBD2 matching 7 bases. This CDR3 comprises 15 residues. The V segment lost 5 bases and the J segment 0 bases; nucleotides outside the gene matches: 4. The germline V gene has CDR1 LNHDA and CDR2 SQIVND (reference sequence). The CDR3 nucleotides are TGTGCCAGTAGTCCGAGGACTAGCTCCTACAATGAGCAGTTCTTC. Protein sequence: CASSPRTSSYNEQFF.

The chain employs TRBV7-8 and TRBJ2-3, with TRBD1 matching over 9 bases. Germline loops: CDR1 SGHVS, CDR2 FQNEAQ. Trimming removed 5 bases from V and 0 bases from J; junction bases left unmatched: 6. The CDR3 is 16 residues long. The CDR3 region is CASSHGTGQSTDTQYF. The CDR3 DNA follows: TGTGCCAGCAGCCACGGGACAGGGCAAAGCACAGATACGCAGTATTTT.

The CDR3 region has the DNA TGCAGCGGTGCAGCGGCCGGGGGGTACACTGAAGCTTTCTTT. It yields the protein CSGAAAGGYTEAFF. V is TRBV29-1 and J is TRBJ1-1, with D possibly being TRBD1 (5 bases). Trimming took 7 bases from V and 3 from J, leaving 18 bases between them. The CDR3 is made up of 14 amino acids. CDR1 is SQVTM, CDR2 ANQGSEA, per germline.

The rearrangement joins TRBV6-4 to TRBJ1-2; D unclear. CDR3 length: 13 residues. Trimming took 3 bases from V and 2 from J, leaving 7 bases between them. Germline CDR1 and CDR2: MRHNA and SNTAGT. The CDR3 bases are TGTGCCAGCAGTGAGTACAAAAACTATGGCTACACCTTC. Protein: CASSEYKNYGYTF.

The rearrangement joins TRBV5-1 to TRBJ2-1, with TRBD2 identical over 10 bases. Germline CDR1 SGHRS, CDR2 YFSETQ. The V gene end was trimmed by 4 bases and the J gene end by 13 bases; junction bases not matched to a gene: 17. The CDR3 runs to 16 residues. In DNA, the CDR3 is TGCGCCAGCAGCCTACAGGGGGTTGGCACTAGCGGGGAACAGTTCTTC. It specifies CASSLQGVGTSGEQFF.

V usage is TRBV9 and J usage is TRBJ2-3; possibly TRBD2 for D (5 bases). Germline V gives CDR1 SGDLS, CDR2 YYNGEE. Trimming took off 0 bases at V and 0 bases at J, with 17 bases between the two ends. This CDR3 comprises 18 residues. CDR3 sequence (DNA): TGTGCCAGCAGCGTAGTTGGAGGTTTCAGGTCTAGCACAGATACGCAGTATTTT. This translates into CASSVVGGFRSSTDTQYF.

The rearrangement uses TRBV2 and TRBJ2-1; tentative D call: TRBD2 (5 bases). V lost 7 bases, J lost 0 bases, and 19 bases lay in between. The CDR3 loop spans 17 amino acids. In germline, CDR1 is SNHLY, CDR2 FYNNEI. Here the CDR3 reads CASTPRVGSGSYNEQFF. CDR3 bases: TGTGCCAGCACCCCGCGGGTAGGTTCGGGCTCCTACAATGAGCAGTTCTTC.

The chain carries TRBV7-8 and TRBJ1-2; no clear D. The CDR3 is 12 amino acids. The germline V gene has CDR1 SGHVS and CDR2 FQNEAQ. The V end lost 7 bases, the J end lost 0 bases, and 6 bases lay between the germline ends. This CDR3 reads CASTTPNYGYTF. In DNA form, the CDR3 reads TGTGCCAGCACTACCCCTAACTATGGCTACACCTTC.